The subject of this entry is one TCR beta chain. Its antigen is still unknown. The method was immunoSEQ multiplex PCR; TCRdb's version includes in-frame clones alone and lacks a portion of them. The sample gives 140,000 to 150,000 clones, about 90% of which show up once; under 4% is in the top ten. The CDR3 length is 15 residues. CDR1 is LNHDA and CDR2 is SQIVND in the germline V gene (reference sequence). Deletions cut 5 bases from V and 1 base from J, with 14 bases between. The data were taken from a study of T cell responses to AZD1222 COVID-19 vaccine. Across the study: Second-dose intervals near 4 or 12 weeks were combined. Points from the study as a whole: AZD1222 recipients seropositive at baseline numbered only 6 or 7. Donors were chiefly white British, with a greater number of females, and clonal diversity was perhaps underestimated.

Sample: peripheral blood, taken on day 0 of AZD1222 vaccination. The chain employs TRBV19 and TRBJ1-1; no clear D. The clonotype comes from an adult in good health. As DNA, the CDR3 is TGTGCCAGTAGTGGGCAGCGAGTGACGAACACTGAAGCTTTCTTT. It codes for CASSGQRVTNTEAFF.